There are a few counts of the clone carrying this T cell receptor (beta chain). The antigen remains undetermined. TCRdb independently ran MiXCR on the RT-PCR reads; one entry per CDR3 protein. Among over 650,000 distinct CDR3 sequences listed, about 18% were seen once. CDR3 length equals 12 residues. The germline CDR1 and CDR2 sequences are SEHNR and FQNEAQ (reference sequence). The V end lost 3 bases, the J end lost 5 bases, and 8 bases lay between the germline ends. The sample comes from a study of response to subunit inactivated influenza vaccine. Findings and limits, study-wide: With each seasonal influenza vaccination, the authors suggested, few new T cells are recruited.

The sample consisted of PBMCs from blood, taken about 5 days after vaccination. This clonotype originated in a man aged 50 to 60 who received an inactivated influenza vaccine. This chain links TRBV7-9 with TRBJ2-7; D unclear. The CDR3 region has the DNA TGTGCCAGCAGCTTTCGGTCTGACGAGCAGTACTTC. It encodes CASSFRSDEQYF. Supplemented by reference TRBV7-9 and TRBJ2-7, the full variable domain reads DTGVSQNPRHKITKRGQNVTFRCDPISEHNRLYWYRQTLGQGPEFLTYFQNEAQLEKSRLLSDRFSAERPKGSFSTLEIQRTEQGDSAMYLCASSFRSDEQYFGPGTRLTVT.